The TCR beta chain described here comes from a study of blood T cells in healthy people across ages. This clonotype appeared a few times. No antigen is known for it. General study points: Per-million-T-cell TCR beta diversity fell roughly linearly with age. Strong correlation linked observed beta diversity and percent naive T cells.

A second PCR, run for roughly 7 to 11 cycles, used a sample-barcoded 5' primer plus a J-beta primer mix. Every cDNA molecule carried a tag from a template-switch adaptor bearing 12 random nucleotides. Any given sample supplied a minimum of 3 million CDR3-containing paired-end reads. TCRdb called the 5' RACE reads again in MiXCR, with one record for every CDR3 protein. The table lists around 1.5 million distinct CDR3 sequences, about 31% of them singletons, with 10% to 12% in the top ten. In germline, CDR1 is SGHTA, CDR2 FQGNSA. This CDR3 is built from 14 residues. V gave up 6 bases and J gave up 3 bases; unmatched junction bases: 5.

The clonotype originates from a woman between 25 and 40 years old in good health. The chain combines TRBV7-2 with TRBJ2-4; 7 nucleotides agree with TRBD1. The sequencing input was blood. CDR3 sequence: CASSPPGGKNIQYF. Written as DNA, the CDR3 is TGTGCCAGCAGTCCGCCAGGGGGCAAAAACATTCAGTACTTC.